This T cell receptor (beta chain) was recorded in a study of vaccination effects on CD4 cells after COVID-19 (dated by TCRdb to 2022 to 2024). At the level of the whole study: In the ViraFEST assay, PBMC were stimulated with viral peptide pools, and antigen-specific CD4+ T cell clonotypes were then identified by expansion using TCR sequencing. Each participant received two doses of an mRNA SARS-CoV-2 vaccine, either BNT162b2 or mRNA-1273. Each well held two million PBMC cultured in IMDM containing about 5.4% human AB serum, 10 IU/ml IL-2 and gentamicin, along with around 9.4 ug/ml peptides. In both COVID-19 convalescent patients and infection-naive vaccine recipients, the study compared SARS-CoV-2 spike-specific CD4+ TCR repertoires from before mRNA vaccination with those from after it. A total of 10 COVID-19 convalescent patients and a handful of SARS-CoV-2-naive healthy vaccine recipients were included in the full study. The Oncomine TCR Beta short-read assay on an Illumina iSeq 100 was used to sequence cultures from other donors in the study. Results the study describes overall, beyond this receptor: Limitations of the study were the small number of convalescent patients and the absence of early post-infection timepoints. In healthy vaccine recipients, vaccine-induced clones were almost all SARS-CoV-2 mono-reactive, with only 1 of 255 being cross-reactive with common cold coronaviruses. At late post-vaccination timepoints, both infection-induced and vaccine-induced clones showed marked clonal contraction, consistent with waning T cell responses.

Remarks on this clone: Its specific antigen is unknown. Per-base qualities were not stored, and no clone one base away is much larger.

The library was made by the immunoSEQ multiplex PCR assay. TCR beta CDR3 sequencing was performed on DNA from the cultured, isolated CD4+ T cells. The study's own analysis went as follows. Non-productive TCR sequences were discarded, and reads were trimmed to the CDR3 region, with only CDR3s of 7 or more amino acids retained. Antigen-specific clonotypes were identified using the MANAFEST web app by comparison of expansion in peptide wells against reference cultures. Positive clones required FDR<0.05 expansion versus reference and all other wells, odds ratio above 5, and frequency above 0.1% in two replicate wells. A clonotype was called cross-reactive if it was significantly expanded both in SARS-CoV-2 spike wells and in at least one common cold coronavirus spike condition. Levenshtein distance calculated with the stringdist R package was used to assess CDR3 similarity, and unrooted trees were constructed with ape in R 3.6.1. Entries here come from immuneACCESS through TCRdb and include only in-frame sequences with V and J called. Some clones fail to appear in such tables; in the studies checked, an unresolved V gene covers under half of the shortfall, and the cause of the remainder is unknown. V, J and clone size derive from that table, while D and trimming were established from the DNA sequence. The sample table lists about 50,000 clones, over 60% of them with a count of one. The ten largest clones represent 3% of the sample.

The germline ends are 7 bases apart after V is trimmed by 0 bases and J by 2 bases. CDR1 and CDR2 are read off the germline V gene (reference sequence) as LGHDT and YNNKEL. Inclusive of the bounding cysteine and phenylalanine, the CDR3 is 14 residues long. Only the CDR3 DNA is retained, 42 bases long and in frame from the first base. After around eleven days of culture, CD4+ T cells were isolated with the EasySep CD4+ T cell isolation kit. None of the healthy vaccine recipients had a prior SARS-CoV-2 infection, which was confirmed by nucleocapsid antibody tests that came back negative both before and after vaccination. Half of the culture medium was replaced with fresh IL-2-containing medium on days 3 and 7. Unless otherwise noted, each peptide stimulation condition was cultured in triplicate wells. Using Ficoll-Paque Plus gradient centrifugation, PBMC were separated from whole blood and then either used fresh or cryopreserved at -140C. The QIAamp micro DNA kit was used to extract genomic DNA from the cultured CD4+ T cells.

The sequence links TRBV3-1 (or the pseudogene TRBV3-2) to TRBJ2-5; the D segment cannot be called with confidence. The sequences come from CD4+ T cells from PBMCs cultured without peptide, collected before COVID-19 vaccination. This TCR derives from a human donor who received a COVID-19 vaccine. The CDR3 in this case is CASSQDPVQETQYF. The DNA reads as follows: TGTGCCAGCAGCCAAGACCCCGTACAAGAGACCCAGTACTTC.